A single sample is the source of the 12 T cell receptor beta chains below, sequenced in a study of OX40 agonist ivuxolimab in advanced cancers. Method: immunoSEQ multiplex PCR; TCRdb's copy keeps in-frame clones and lacks some. This table holds roughly 60,000 clones, 80% to 85% found once. The sample consisted of CD4+ or CD8+ T cells sorted from blood, taken in a trial of the OX40 agonist ivuxolimab. The origin of the receptors is an adult with an advanced solid tumor such as melanoma, head and neck, liver or kidney cancer.

The V call is TRBV11-3, the J call TRBJ2-2; no definite D call. V was trimmed by 5 bases and J by 7 bases, leaving 8 bases between them. The CDR3 extends over 12 amino acids. Germline V gene lookup returns CDR1 SGHNT and CDR2 YENEEA. Here the CDR3 DNA reads TGTGCCAGCAGCATTGAGGACGGGGAGCTGTTTTTT. The encoded protein is CASSIEDGELFF. Full variable domain (missing parts from reference TRBV11-3 and TRBJ2-2): EAGVVQSPRYKIIEKKQPVAFWCNPISGHNTLYWYLQNLGQGPELLIRYENEEAVDDSQLPKDRFSAERLKGVDSTLKIQPAELGDSAVYLCASSIEDGELFFGEGSRLTVL.

The V gene is TRBV30, the J gene TRBJ1-3; 12 bases line up with TRBD1. This CDR3 region has 15 residues. Trimming took 3 bases from V and 5 from J; bases not matched to a gene: 5. From germline, CDR1 is GTSNPN and CDR2 SVGIG (reference sequence). CDR3 nucleotide sequence: TGTGCCTGGAGGCTCGGGACAGGGGGCAGAAACACCATATATTTT. It translates to CAWRLGTGGRNTIYF. The full variable domain, with the rest looked up from reference TRBV30 and TRBJ1-3, is SQTIHQWPATLVQPVGSPLSLECTVEGTSNPNLYWYRQAAGRGLQLLFYSVGIGQISSEVPQNLSASRPQDRQFILSSKKLLLSDSGFYLCAWRLGTGGRNTIYFGEGSWLTVV.

This chain links TRBV25-1 with TRBJ2-1, with TRBD1 identical over 10 bases. Trimming took 4 bases from V and 0 from J; bases not matched to a gene: 3. Germline V lookup: CDR1 MGHDK, CDR2 SYGVNS. The CDR3 runs to 16 residues. The CDR3 coding sequence is TGTGCCAGCAGTGGGGACAGGGGAAGCTCCTACAATGAGCAGTTCTTC. Amino acid sequence: CASSGDRGSSYNEQFF.

CDR3: CASSFGGVDTQYF. The CDR3 region has the DNA TGTGCCAGCAGTTTTGGCGGGGTGGATACGCAGTATTTT. V and J are TRBV28 and TRBJ2-3; possibly TRBD2 for D (6 bases). Per the germline V gene, CDR1 is MDHEN and CDR2 is SYDVKM. There are 13 residues in the CDR3. V was cut by 3 bases and J by 6 bases, with 10 bases left in between.

This rearrangement joins TRBV18 to TRBJ2-7; 9 bases align to TRBD1. The germline gives CDR1 KGHSH, CDR2 LQKENI. The trim removed 5 bases at V and 5 bases at J, leaving 7 bases unmatched. The CDR3 spans 14 residues. The CDR3 nucleotides are TGTGCCAGCTCAGAACCACAGGGGGCTAACGAGCAGTACTTC. It yields the protein CASSEPQGANEQYF.

V and J are TRBV2 and TRBJ2-1; 10 bases line up with TRBD2. CDR3 size: 14 residues. J was trimmed by 6 bases and V by 7 bases; bases with no gene match: 6. Germline CDR1 reads SNHLY; CDR2 reads FYNNEI. The CDR3 bases are TGTGCCAGCACCCTAGCGGGAGTGCCCAATGAGCAGTTCTTC. This gives the protein CASTLAGVPNEQFF.

The CDR3 nucleotides read TGTGCCAGTAGTACGGGGGTAAATCAGCCCCAGCATTTT. This sequence encodes CASSTGVNQPQHF. The chain carries TRBV19 and TRBJ1-5; TRBD1 is a possible D gene (5 bases). The germline V gene has CDR1 LNHDA and CDR2 SQIVND (reference sequence). Trimming pared 4 bases from V and 4 bases from J, leaving 8 bases between. CDR3 length equals 13 residues.

The chain combines TRBV7-2 with TRBJ2-1, with 7 bases aligning to TRBD2. The germline V gene has CDR1 SGHTA and CDR2 FQGNSA. J lost 0 bases, V lost 3 bases, and 2 bases had no gene match. The CDR3 is 15 residues long. In nucleotides, the CDR3 is TGTGCCAGCAGCTTGCGCGGGGGCTCCTACAATGAGCAGTTCTTC. Amino acid sequence: CASSLRGGSYNEQFF. The whole variable domain, remainder taken from reference TRBV7-2 and TRBJ2-1, is GAGVSQSPSNKVTEKGKDVELRCDPISGHTALYWYRQSLGQGLEFLIYFQGNSAPDKSGLPSDRFSAERTGGSVSTLTIQRTQQEDSAVYLCASSLRGGSYNEQFFGPGTRLTVL.

This chain connects TRBV6-5 to TRBJ2-7; 7 positions match TRBD1. V trimming: 6 bases; J trimming: 3 bases; junction bases outside the gene matches: 5. Germline-derived CDR1 and CDR2 are MNHEY and SVGAGI. The CDR3 has 13 amino acids. The CDR3 sequence is CASRTTGSYEQYF. CDR3 sequence (DNA): TGTGCCAGCAGGACGACAGGGAGCTACGAGCAGTACTTC.

The V gene is TRBV18, the J gene TRBJ2-7; D perhaps matches TRBD2 (6 bases). Trimming removed 5 bases from V and 0 bases from J, with 8 bases in between. The CDR3 length is 13 residues. CDR1 and CDR2 from the germline V gene are KGHSH and LQKENI. DNA for the CDR3: TGTGCCAGCTCAGGGGGGAGCTCCTACGAGCAGTACTTC. Protein sequence: CASSGGSSYEQYF.

This rearrangement joins TRBV28 to TRBJ2-1; TRBD2 matches 11 bases. There are 16 residues in the CDR3. Trimming at V came to 5 bases and at J to 2 bases, leaving 5 bases not matched to a gene. From germline, CDR1 is MDHEN and CDR2 SYDVKM. In DNA form, the CDR3 reads TGTGCCAGCAGTGTGTTTAGCGGGAGGGCCTACAATGAGCAGTTCTTC. This translates into CASSVFSGRAYNEQFF.

The V call is TRBV4-1, the J call TRBJ1-5; 7 bases agree with TRBD1. The CDR3 loop spans 15 amino acids. The ends lost 0 bases at V and 5 bases at J; junction bases unmatched: 4. Germline lookup yields CDR1 MGHRA and CDR2 YSYEKL. CDR3 in DNA: TGCGCCAGCAGCCAAGACAGGGGGGTTTATCAGCCCCAGCATTTT. Its translation is CASSQDRGVYQPQHF.